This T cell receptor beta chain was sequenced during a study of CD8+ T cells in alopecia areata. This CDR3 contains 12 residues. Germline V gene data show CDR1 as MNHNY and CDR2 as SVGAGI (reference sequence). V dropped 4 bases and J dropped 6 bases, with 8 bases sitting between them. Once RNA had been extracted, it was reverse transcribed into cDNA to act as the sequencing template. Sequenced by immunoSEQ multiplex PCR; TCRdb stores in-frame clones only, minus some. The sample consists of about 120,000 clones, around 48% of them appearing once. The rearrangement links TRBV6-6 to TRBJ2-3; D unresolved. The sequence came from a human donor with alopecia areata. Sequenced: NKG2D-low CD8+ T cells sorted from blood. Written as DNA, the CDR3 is TGTGCCAGCAGTTTCCCCTCGGATACGCAGTATTTT. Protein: CASSFPSDTQYF.